The 7 T cell receptor beta chains below all came from one sample that was sequenced in a study of T-cell memory formation after mild COVID-19. TCRdb used MiXCR to reprocess the 5' RACE reads, holding one entry per CDR3 protein. The table shows 160,000 or so distinct CDR3 sequences, with less than 40% occurring only once. Sequenced sample: PBMCs or a T cell subset sorted from them (not recorded which). These receptors were collected from an adult woman who had mild COVID-19 (a few samples of this study predate the infection). Cell type and time point are not known.

J is TRBJ2-4 and V is TRBV25-1; 9 bases line up with TRBD2. J gave up 7 bases and V 9 bases, and 13 bases lay outside the gene matches. Germline V CDR1 and CDR2: MGHDK, SYGVNS. The CDR3 has 15 amino acids. CDR3 in amino acids: CASAHEAGGWNIQYF. CDR3 in DNA: TGTGCCAGTGCGCATGAAGCGGGGGGTTGGAACATTCAGTACTTC.

The chain recombines TRBV9 with TRBJ2-5, with D possibly being TRBD1 (5 bases). Trimming stripped 2 bases from V and 3 bases from J, with 14 bases between. Germline assignment: CDR1 SGDLS and CDR2 YYNGEE. The CDR3 sequence is 15 residues long. CDR3 nucleotide sequence: TGTGCCAGCAGCGTTCTCGACAGTTCTGAAGAGACCCAGTACTTC. Translation: CASSVLDSSEETQYF. The variable domain in full, with the rest retrieved from reference TRBV9 and TRBJ2-5, is DSGVTQTPKHLITATGQRVTLRCSPRSGDLSVYWYQQSLDQGLQFLIQYYNGEERAKGNILERFSAQQFPDLHSELNLSSLELGDSALYFCASSVLDSSEETQYFGPGTRLLVL.

The V gene is TRBV24-1, the J gene TRBJ2-2; a weak D match, TRBD1 (5 bases). The ends were cut back, 5 bases at V and 2 bases at J, with 20 bases in the middle. The germline V gene encodes CDR1 KGHDR and CDR2 SFDVKD. CDR3 length: 18 residues. Here the CDR3 DNA reads TGTGCCACCAGTGGTTCGGCAGGGTTAAAGTTCAACACCGGGGAGCTGTTTTTT. The encoded protein is CATSGSAGLKFNTGELFF.

Turning to this clonotype: A much larger clone lies one base from this, so it may be a read error. The chain is built from TRBV5-5 and TRBJ2-7; D is ambiguous. The V gene's germline CDR1 is SGHKS and CDR2 YYEKEE (reference sequence). This CDR3 has 11 amino acids. Between the trimmed V and J ends, which lost 4 bases and 2 bases, there was a span of 4 bases. This chain's CDR3 is CASSVAYEQYF. The CDR3 bases are TGTGCCAGCAGCGTAGCCTACGAGCAGTACTTC.

V is TRBV11-2 and J is TRBJ2-7; tentatively, D is TRBD2 (6 bases). CDR3 length: 13 residues. CDR1 is SGHAT, CDR2 FQNNGV, per germline. Trimming cost V 5 bases and J 7 bases, with 15 bases left between them. This CDR3 reads CASSISGILEQYF. The CDR3 DNA sequence: TGTGCCAGCAGCATTAGCGGTATCCTGGAGCAGTACTTC.

J is TRBJ2-1 and V is TRBV5-6; the match to TRBD1 covers 12 bases. The trim removed 4 bases at V and 9 bases at J, leaving 8 bases unmatched. CDR1 and CDR2 from the germline V gene are SGHDT and YYEEEE. The CDR3 sequence is 15 residues long. CDR3 region: CASSPRDRGLGEQFF. The DNA of the CDR3 is TGTGCCAGCAGCCCCCGGGACAGGGGGCTCGGTGAGCAGTTCTTC.

This clonotype has just a few counts. The gene calls are TRBV12-3 or TRBV12-4 and TRBJ1-5; TRBD1 is a possible D gene (5 bases). The CDR3 has 15 residues. Trimming took 7 bases from V and 7 from J, leaving 20 bases between them. The CDR3 region is CASTKGKGFGQPQHF. As DNA, the CDR3 is TGTGCCAGCACTAAGGGAAAGGGGTTCGGACAGCCCCAGCATTTT.